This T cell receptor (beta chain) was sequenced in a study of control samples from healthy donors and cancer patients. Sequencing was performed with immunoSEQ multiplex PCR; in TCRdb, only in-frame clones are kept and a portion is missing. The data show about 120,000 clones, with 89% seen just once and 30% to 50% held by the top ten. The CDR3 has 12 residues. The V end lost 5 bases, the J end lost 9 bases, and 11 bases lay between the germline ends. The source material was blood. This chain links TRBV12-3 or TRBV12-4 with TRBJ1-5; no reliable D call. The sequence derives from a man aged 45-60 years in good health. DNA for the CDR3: TGTGCCAGCAGTCCAGTAGGGAGGCCCCAGCATTTT. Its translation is CASSPVGRPQHF.